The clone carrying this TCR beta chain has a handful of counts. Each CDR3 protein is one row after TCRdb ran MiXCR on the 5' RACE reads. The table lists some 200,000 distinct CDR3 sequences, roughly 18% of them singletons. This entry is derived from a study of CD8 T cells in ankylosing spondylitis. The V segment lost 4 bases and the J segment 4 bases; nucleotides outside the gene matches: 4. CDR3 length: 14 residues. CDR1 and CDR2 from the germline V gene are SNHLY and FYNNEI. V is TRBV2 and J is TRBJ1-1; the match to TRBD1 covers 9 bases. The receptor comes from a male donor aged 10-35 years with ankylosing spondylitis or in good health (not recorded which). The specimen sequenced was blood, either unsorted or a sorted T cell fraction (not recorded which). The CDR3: CASSGQGVVTEAFF. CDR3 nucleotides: TGTGCCAGCAGTGGACAGGGGGTAGTCACTGAAGCTTTCTTT. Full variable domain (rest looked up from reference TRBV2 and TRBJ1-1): EPEVTQTPSHQVTQMGQEVILRCVPISNHLYFYWYRQILGQKVEFLVSFYNNEISEKSEIFDDQFSVERPDGSNFTLKIRSTKLEDSAMYFCASSGQGVVTEAFFGQGTRLTVV.